The 27 T cell receptor beta chains presented below share a single source sample, sequenced in a study of blood T cell repertoires in COVID-19. Libraries were prepared by immunoSEQ multiplex PCR; TCRdb keeps only in-frame clonotypes and omits some of them. The table includes about 210,000 clones, roughly four fifths detected once. The sequenced sample was PBMCs or T cells enriched from blood (not recorded which). The receptor source for this set is a man in his forties who had recovered from COVID-19.

The chain couples TRBV7-3 to TRBJ2-2; 11 bases map to TRBD2. CDR1 is SGHTA, CDR2 FQGTGA, per germline. J was trimmed by 8 bases and V by 0 bases; bases with no gene match: 5. This CDR3 spans 16 amino acids. CDR3 amino acids: CASSLTSGRASGELFF. CDR3 coding DNA: TGTGCCAGCAGCTTAACTAGCGGGAGGGCCTCGGGGGAGCTGTTTTTT.

This clone was counted a few times. V is TRBV18 and J is TRBJ2-1; 13 bases are a match to TRBD2. The J segment lost 6 bases and the V segment lost 1 base, leaving 3 bases of the junction unmatched. The CDR3 is made up of 16 amino acids. Germline V gene sequence: CDR1 KGHSH, CDR2 LQKENI. The CDR3 reads CASSPLGTSGINEQFF. The CDR3 DNA sequence: TGTGCCAGCTCACCACTCGGGACTAGCGGGATCAATGAGCAGTTCTTC.

The chain has TRBV4-2 and TRBJ2-6, with 7 bases fitting TRBD1. The junction had 7 bases not matched to a gene; V was cut back by 0 bases and J by 11 bases. CDR1 and CDR2 from the germline V gene are LGHNA and YNFKEQ. The CDR3 is 15 residues long. The CDR3 nucleotides read TGTGCCAGCAGCCAAGATCAGACAGGGAAAGACGTCCTGACTTTC. Amino acids: CASSQDQTGKDVLTF.

At least ten counts were recorded for this clone. The V call is TRBV3-1 (or the pseudogene TRBV3-2), the J call TRBJ1-5; D gene uncertain. The CDR3 consists of 15 residues. Between the trimmed V and J ends, which lost 0 bases and 1 base, there was a span of 7 bases. Germline lookup yields CDR1 LGHDT and CDR2 YNNKEL (reference sequence). The CDR3: CASSQELYSNQPQHF. The CDR3 bases are TGTGCCAGCAGCCAAGAACTCTACAGCAATCAGCCCCAGCATTTT.

This clone was counted a few times. J is TRBJ1-1 and V is TRBV5-5; D gene unclear. Germline V gives CDR1 SGHKS, CDR2 YYEKEE (reference sequence). V was trimmed by 3 bases and J by 2 bases, leaving 8 bases between them. The CDR3 spans 13 residues. This CDR3 is CASSSQRNTEAFF. In nucleotides, the CDR3 is TGTGCCAGCAGCTCACAGAGAAACACTGAAGCTTTCTTT.

The chain combines TRBV19 with TRBJ2-5; D unclear. This CDR3 is built from 11 residues. The germline V gene encodes CDR1 LNHDA and CDR2 SQIVND (reference sequence). The V end was cut by 3 bases, the J end by 5 bases, with 4 bases between. The CDR3 DNA is TGTGCCAGTAGTATGAGGGAGACCCAGTACTTC. This encodes CASSMRETQYF.

The chain has TRBV27 and TRBJ1-5; maybe TRBD1 (6 bases). V lost 5 bases, J lost 2 bases, and 10 bases lay in between. This CDR3 is 14 amino acids long. Germline V lookup: CDR1 MNHEY, CDR2 SMNVEV (reference sequence). The CDR3 sequence is CASSPRTGNQPQHF. CDR3 nucleotide sequence: TGTGCCAGCAGTCCAAGGACAGGCAATCAGCCCCAGCATTTT.

This chain joins TRBV20-1 and TRBJ1-1; 7 bases fit TRBD1. CDR1 is DFQATT and CDR2 is SNEGSKA in the germline V gene (reference sequence). The J segment lost 10 bases and the V segment lost 3 bases, leaving 29 bases of the junction unmatched. This CDR3 is built from 19 residues. CDR3 region: CSASRPIRTGPKLLVGAFF. The CDR3 nucleotides are TGCAGTGCTAGTCGCCCGATTAGGACAGGCCCGAAACTGTTAGTCGGAGCTTTCTTT.

The V gene is TRBV5-6, the J gene TRBJ1-2; D is undetermined. V shed 0 bases and J shed 4 bases, with 13 bases lying between them. CDR3 length equals 15 residues. From germline, CDR1 is SGHDT and CDR2 YYEEEE. The CDR3 spells CASSLVLDDFYGYTF. As DNA, the CDR3 is TGTGCCAGCAGCTTGGTATTAGATGACTTCTATGGCTACACCTTC.

V and J are TRBV11-2 and TRBJ1-1, with a tentative D call TRBD1 (6 bases). CDR1 SGHAT and CDR2 FQNNGV come from the germline V gene. Trimming took off 5 bases at V and 5 bases at J, with 15 bases between the two ends. There are 14 residues in the CDR3. The CDR3 is CASSAMGARTEAFF. The CDR3 DNA reads as TGTGCCAGCAGCGCTATGGGGGCAAGAACTGAAGCTTTCTTT.

The rearrangement links TRBV5-1 to TRBJ1-4, with a weak D call TRBD1 (6 bases). CDR1 is SGHRS, CDR2 YFSETQ, per germline. With 2 bases removed from V and 6 bases from J, the gap between germline ends came to 17 bases. This CDR3 contains 16 residues. The CDR3 here is CASSLDGRGADEKLFF. Written as DNA, the CDR3 is TGCGCCAGCAGCTTAGATGGTCGGGGGGCTGATGAAAAACTGTTTTTT.

The CDR3 nucleotides are TGCAGTGCCCGGAGCACTGAAGCTTTCTTT. Its protein product is CSARSTEAFF. The V gene is TRBV20-1, the J gene TRBJ1-1, with D unclear. V dropped 6 bases and J dropped 4 bases, with 6 bases sitting between them. CDR1 and CDR2 from the germline V gene are DFQATT and SNEGSKA (reference sequence). This CDR3 spans 10 amino acids.

The chain joins TRBV11-2 to TRBJ2-5, with unresolved D. The length of the CDR3 is 14 residues. Trimming removed 3 bases from V and 3 bases from J, with 11 bases in between. Germline V gives CDR1 SGHAT, CDR2 FQNNGV. The CDR3 bases are TGTGCCAGCAGCTTCACAGTACTCGAAGAGACCCAGTACTTC. It is translated as CASSFTVLEETQYF.

The chain uses TRBV5-1 and TRBJ2-3; 9 nucleotides line up with TRBD2. Looked up from germline, CDR1 is SGHRS and CDR2 is YFSETQ. The CDR3 totals 16 residues. Losses at the gene ends were 0 bases for V and 1 base for J; bases not matched to a gene: 3. The CDR3 loop reads CASSLEASGGTDTQYF. The CDR3 DNA follows: TGCGCCAGCAGCTTGGAGGCTAGCGGGGGCACAGATACGCAGTATTTT.

This chain links TRBV5-5 with TRBJ1-6; the D is unclear. V was trimmed by 0 bases and J by 8 bases, leaving 12 bases between them. Germline V gene data show CDR1 as SGHKS and CDR2 as YYEKEE (reference sequence). CDR3 length: 15 amino acids. The CDR3 loop is CASSLGEGAYSPLHF. The CDR3 nucleotides are TGTGCCAGCAGCTTGGGGGAGGGTGCTTATTCACCCCTCCACTTT. The complete variable domain, with remaining parts taken from reference TRBV5-5 and TRBJ1-6, reads DAGVTQSPTHLIKTRGQQVTLRCSPISGHKSVSWYQQVLGQGPQFIFQYYEKEERGRGNFPDRFSARQFPNYSSELNVNALLLGDSALYLCASSLGEGAYSPLHFGNGTRLTVT.

This clone was seen a handful of times. This rearrangement joins TRBV6-2 or TRBV6-3 to TRBJ2-7, with 8 positions matching TRBD1. The length of the CDR3 is 16 residues. Germline CDR1 reads MNHEY; CDR2 reads SVGEGT. Trimming cost V 6 bases and J 0 bases; bases outside gene matches: 10. The CDR3 DNA reads TGTGCCAGCAGCCCTAGACCGACAGGGGCCTCCTACGAGCAGTACTTC. It specifies CASSPRPTGASYEQYF.

The chain has TRBV6-2 or TRBV6-3 and TRBJ2-1; the match to TRBD1 covers 7 bases. Germline trimming cut 4 bases from V and 4 bases from J; bases unmatched to any gene: 10. CDR1 and CDR2 from the germline V gene are MNHEY and SVGEGT. The CDR3 covers 16 residues. The CDR3 DNA reads TGTGCCAGCAGTTTCGCGACAGGGTTGAGGTACAATGAGCAGTTCTTC. It yields the protein CASSFATGLRYNEQFF.

The CDR3 region has the DNA TGTGCCAGCTCACTGGACAGGGGTTTTGGCGGCTACACCTTC. Residues: CASSLDRGFGGYTF. The rearrangement joins TRBV18 to TRBJ1-2; TRBD1 matches at 9 bases. The germline CDR1 and CDR2 sequences are KGHSH and LQKENI. J was trimmed by 8 bases and V by 4 bases; bases with no gene match: 8. The CDR3 totals 14 residues. The full variable domain, with the rest looked up from reference TRBV18 and TRBJ1-2, is NAGVMQNPRHLVRRRGQEARLRCSPMKGHSHVYWYRQLPEEGLKFMVYLQKENIIDESGMPKERFSAEFPKEGPSILRIQQVVRGDSAAYFCASSLDRGFGGYTFGSGTRLTVV.

The chain has TRBV12-3 or TRBV12-4 and TRBJ2-1, with TRBD1 matching over 7 bases. V shed 6 bases and J 9 bases; nucleotides not matched to a gene: 8. There are 13 residues in the CDR3. CDR3 in amino acids: CASSRQQGTEQFF. The CDR3 nucleotides are TGTGCCAGCAGCCGTCAACAGGGGACTGAGCAGTTCTTC.

The chain links TRBV11-1 to TRBJ2-7; D possibly corresponds to TRBD2 (5 bases). The V gene lost 3 bases and the J gene lost 0 bases, with 12 bases spanning the gap. This CDR3 is built from 15 residues. Germline CDR1 SGHAT, CDR2 FQDESV (reference sequence). The CDR3: CASSFASGSSYEQYF. The DNA of the CDR3 is TGTGCCAGCAGCTTCGCCTCGGGGAGCTCCTACGAGCAGTACTTC.

The chain employs TRBV11-2 and TRBJ1-2; 9 positions agree with TRBD1. The CDR3 is made up of 18 amino acids. The ends lost 1 base at V and 8 bases at J; junction bases unmatched: 17. Germline CDR1 is SGHAT and CDR2 is FQNNGV. The DNA of the CDR3 is TGTGCCAGCAGCTTAGTAGGACAGGGGTTGAGCGCACGGTTGGGCTACACCTTC. This codes for CASSLVGQGLSARLGYTF. The full variable domain, with the rest looked up from reference TRBV11-2 and TRBJ1-2, is EAGVAQSPRYKIIEKRQSVAFWCNPISGHATLYWYQQILGQGPKLLIQFQNNGVVDDSQLPKDRFSAERLKGVDSTLKIQPAKLEDSAVYLCASSLVGQGLSARLGYTFGSGTRLTVV.

The sample holds one count of this clone. This sequence joins TRBV2 and TRBJ2-5, with TRBD1 as a possible D gene (6 bases). The V end lost 7 bases, the J end lost 2 bases, and 20 bases lay between the germline ends. The germline CDR1 and CDR2 sequences are SNHLY and FYNNEI. The CDR3 extends over 16 amino acids. CDR3 nucleotide sequence: TGTGCCAGCAACGAGGGAATGGGGGCGTCACAAGAGACCCAGTACTTC. Its translation is CASNEGMGASQETQYF.

The chain is built from TRBV7-9 and TRBJ1-1; TRBD1 is a possible D gene (6 bases). CDR1 SEHNR and CDR2 FQNEAQ come from the germline V gene (reference sequence). V was pared by 2 bases and J by 10 bases, with 8 bases between. The CDR3 spans 11 residues. In nucleotides, the CDR3 is TGTGCCAGCAGCTTATTGACAGGAGCTTTCTTT. It is translated as CASSLLTGAFF. Variable domain in full (rest from reference TRBV7-9 and TRBJ1-1): DTGVSQNPRHKITKRGQNVTFRCDPISEHNRLYWYRQTLGQGPEFLTYFQNEAQLEKSRLLSDRFSAERPKGSFSTLEIQRTEQGDSAMYLCASSLLTGAFFGQGTRLTVV.

The V call is TRBV24-1, the J call TRBJ1-6, with D hard to call. The V end was cut by 8 bases, the J end by 0 bases, with 13 bases between. The CDR3 length is 16 residues. CDR1 KGHDR and CDR2 SFDVKD come from the germline V gene. The CDR3 spells CATTRGGSSYNSPLHF. CDR3 in DNA: TGTGCCACCACCCGAGGTGGAAGCTCCTATAATTCACCCCTCCACTTT.

This chain connects TRBV5-1 to TRBJ2-7; 7 bases align to TRBD1. Unmatched junction bases numbered 15, after V lost 4 bases and J lost 5 bases. Germline V lookup: CDR1 SGHRS, CDR2 YFSETQ. The CDR3 is 16 amino acids. The CDR3 spells CASSRTGTEISNEQYF. The CDR3 region has the DNA TGCGCCAGCAGCCGTACCGGGACAGAAATTAGTAACGAGCAGTACTTC. The full variable domain, completed using reference TRBV5-1 and TRBJ2-7, is KAGVTQTPRYLIKTRGQQVTLSCSPISGHRSVSWYQQTPGQGLQFLFEYFSETQRNKGNFPGRFSGRQFSNSRSEMNVSTLELGDSALYLCASSRTGTEISNEQYFGPGTRLTVT.

This clone was observed once. The DNA for the CDR3 is TGTGCCAGCAGCTCAACACCGGAAGGCGGGTGGACTGAAGCTTTCTTT. It encodes CASSSTPEGGWTEAFF. V and J are TRBV7-9 and TRBJ1-1; unclear D gene. The ends were cut back, 4 bases at V and 5 bases at J, with 20 bases in the middle. The CDR3 sequence is 16 residues long. The germline V gene encodes CDR1 SEHNR and CDR2 FQNEAQ (reference sequence).

This chain uses TRBV5-1 with TRBJ2-4; the D gene is possibly TRBD2 (7 bases). V shed 0 bases and J shed 8 bases, with 18 bases lying between them. This CDR3 region has 16 residues. Germline V gene sequence: CDR1 SGHRS, CDR2 YFSETQ. The CDR3 region is CASSLEVGRGGHIQYF. CDR3 in DNA: TGCGCCAGCAGCTTGGAGGTGGGCAGGGGAGGGCACATTCAGTACTTC.